The present TCR beta chain was sequenced within a study of T-cell reconstitution after alpha-beta-depleted transplantation in children. Findings and caveats of the study: For some patients, TCRbeta diversity was high at day 60 because of recipient T cells and thymic progenitors that survived. Several hundred rapidly expanded clones from non-depleted graft cells reportedly supplied alpha-beta T cells about two months post-transplant.

This clonotype was seen many times. Its specificity is unknown. This CDR3 has 18 amino acids. V lost 0 bases, J lost 4 bases, and 19 bases lay in between. Germline values: CDR1 MNHEY, CDR2 SVGAGI. TCRbeta library construction was performed incorporating unique molecular identifiers. TCRdb called the PCR reads again in MiXCR, with one record for every CDR3 protein. The sample records a few hundred thousand distinct CDR3 sequences, roughly 13% being singletons. The source is a male patient younger than 18 who had a stem cell transplant for acute myeloid leukemia, so the T cells may come from the graft donor. V usage is TRBV6-5 and J usage is TRBJ2-1; the D is unclear. The sample in question was PBMCs, mostly from graft donor cells, obtained 360 days after TCRalphabeta/CD19-depleted stem cell transplant. CDR3 residues: CASSYSKLRNPLYNEQFF. The DNA for the CDR3 is TGTGCCAGCAGTTACTCGAAACTCCGGAACCCCCTTTACAATGAGCAGTTCTTC.